One and the same sample provided the 29 T cell receptor beta chains below, sequenced in a study of spatial heterogeneity in lung cancer. MiXCR, run by TCRdb on the 5' RACE reads, gives a single entry per CDR3 protein. The table includes about 3,900 distinct CDR3 sequences, 15% to 20% detected once. The time point was: sample taken at primary tumor resection. Material for sequencing was whole RNA from tumor, nontumor lung or frozen PBMC, left unsorted. The starting material was PBMCs, obtained at surgery. The receptors were gathered from a male donor with early-stage non-small cell lung cancer.

In this sample, this clonotype turned up many times. The CDR3 coding sequence is TGTGCCAGCACCCGACTAGCGGGAGGAACCGGGGAGCTGTTTTTT. This sequence encodes CASTRLAGGTGELFF. This chain connects TRBV9 to TRBJ2-2, with 13 bases aligning to TRBD2. Germline lookup yields CDR1 SGDLS and CDR2 YYNGEE. The CDR3 has 15 amino acids. The V and J ends lost 6 bases and 5 bases, in that order; junction bases with no gene match: 4.

This clonotype was recorded at least ten times. The J gene is TRBJ1-5, the V gene TRBV20-1; 8 bases align to TRBD1. The germline gives CDR1 DFQATT, CDR2 SNEGSKA (reference sequence). The CDR3 has 15 amino acids. V was pared by 6 bases and J by 2 bases, with 9 bases of the junction left unmatched. This CDR3 is CSALGQGGGNQPQHF. The CDR3 DNA sequence: TGCAGTGCCCTCGGACAGGGTGGGGGCAATCAGCCCCAGCATTTT.

The rearrangement uses TRBV6-1 and TRBJ2-7; D is unclear. The CDR3 runs 13 residues. V was cut by 8 bases and J by 3 bases, with 14 bases left in between. CDR1 and CDR2 from the germline V gene are MNHNS and SASEGT. This CDR3 is CASGRPDGYEQYF. The DNA for the CDR3 is TGTGCCAGCGGCCGACCGGACGGCTACGAGCAGTACTTC.

This clonotype is classed as hyperexpanded. The chain couples TRBV11-2 to TRBJ2-2; D is ambiguous. Germline-derived CDR1 and CDR2 are SGHAT and FQNNGV. The V and J ends lost 4 bases and 7 bases respectively, with 4 bases between them. The CDR3 is 11 residues long. The CDR3 region is CASSSFGELFF. As DNA, the CDR3 is TGTGCCAGCAGCTCCTTCGGGGAGCTGTTTTTT.

This clonotype was found many times. The chain uses TRBV9 and TRBJ2-1; 11 bases fit TRBD2. Per the germline V gene, CDR1 is SGDLS and CDR2 is YYNGEE. V was pared by 0 bases and J by 7 bases, with 3 bases of the junction left unmatched. This CDR3 is 15 amino acids long. The DNA for the CDR3 is TGTGCCAGCAGCGTAGGTACTAGCGGGAGTAATGAGCAGTTCTTC. Translation gives CASSVGTSGSNEQFF.

There are a few counts of this clonotype. The rearrangement links TRBV20-1 to TRBJ2-1; 9 bases are a match to TRBD2. V shed 4 bases and J 9 bases; nucleotides not matched to a gene: 10. The CDR3 length is 14 residues. CDR1 is DFQATT and CDR2 is SNEGSKA in the germline V gene (reference sequence). Here the CDR3 reads CSAIVAGAAGEQFF. The CDR3 region has the DNA TGCAGTGCTATTGTAGCGGGGGCCGCAGGTGAGCAGTTCTTC.

The chain has TRBV28 and TRBJ1-5; TRBD1 aligns across 7 bases. The ends lost 6 bases at V and 6 bases at J; junction bases unmatched: 8. The CDR3 is 14 amino acids. CDR1 and CDR2 from the germline V gene are MDHEN and SYDVKM. The DNA of the CDR3 is TGTGCCAGCAGCAACACAGGGGAAAGTCAGCCCCAGCATTTT. Residues: CASSNTGESQPQHF.

The chain carries TRBV20-1 and TRBJ1-4; perhaps TRBD1 as D (5 bases). The germline V and J ends were trimmed by 6 bases and 0 bases, with 11 bases remaining between them. Germline assignment: CDR1 DFQATT and CDR2 SNEGSKA (reference sequence). The CDR3 consists of 14 residues. The CDR3 DNA follows: TGCAGTGCCATTCAGGGTGCAACTAATGAAAAACTGTTTTTT. It yields the protein CSAIQGATNEKLFF.

In this sample, this clonotype turned up a few times. The chain is built from TRBV28 and TRBJ2-7, with 10 bases that match TRBD2. This CDR3 is built from 15 residues. CDR1 and CDR2 from the germline V gene are MDHEN and SYDVKM. The V gene end was trimmed by 5 bases and the J gene end by 4 bases; junction bases not matched to a gene: 8. The CDR3 loop reads CASSRTAGGPYEQYF. The CDR3 bases are TGTGCCAGCAGTCGTACAGCGGGAGGGCCTTACGAGCAGTACTTC.

This chain uses TRBV7-2 with TRBJ2-4; the D gene is possibly TRBD2 (5 bases). The ends were cut back, 5 bases at V and 9 bases at J, with 14 bases in the middle. The CDR3 extends over 13 amino acids. CDR1 SGHTA and CDR2 FQGNSA come from the germline V gene. CDR3 nucleotide sequence: TGTGCCAGCAGCCCAACAGAGGGAGCCATTCAGTACTTC. Translated: CASSPTEGAIQYF.

By share, this clonotype ranks as medium-sized (0.01 to 0.1%). Here the CDR3 DNA reads TGTGCCAGCAGCCAAGCTGCTGCTAGCGGGGGGGTCTACAATGAGCAGTTCTTC. Its protein is CASSQAAASGGVYNEQFF. The chain has TRBV4-2 and TRBJ2-1; 12 bases are a match to TRBD2. CDR1 is LGHNA, CDR2 YNFKEQ, per germline. The J segment lost 3 bases and the V segment lost 1 base, leaving 7 bases of the junction unmatched. The CDR3 spans 18 residues.

In its sample, this clonotype ranks as medium-sized (0.01 to 0.1%). The rearrangement links TRBV6-2 or TRBV6-3 to TRBJ1-5, with 7 bases matching TRBD1. The CDR3 totals 14 residues. Germline assignment: CDR1 MNHEY and CDR2 SVGEGT. With V trimmed by 8 bases and J by 6 bases, 10 bases remained unmatched. The DNA for the CDR3 is TGTGCCAGCGGACGGACAGGTTCGTTTCAGCCCCAGCATTTT. Its protein is CASGRTGSFQPQHF.

This rearrangement joins TRBV28 to TRBJ2-7, with D hard to call. V was shortened by 7 bases and J by 2 bases, with 12 bases between the two germline ends. Germline assignment: CDR1 MDHEN and CDR2 SYDVKM. The CDR3 is 13 residues long. The DNA of the CDR3 is TGTGCCAGCAACCTAGATAAAACCTACGAGCAGTACTTC. The encoded protein is CASNLDKTYEQYF. Variable domain in full (rest from reference TRBV28 and TRBJ2-7): DVKVTQSSRYLVKRTGEKVFLECVQDMDHENMFWYRQDPGLGLRLIYFSYDVKMKEKGDIPEGYSVSREKKERFSLILESASTNQTSMYLCASNLDKTYEQYFGPGTRLTVT.

In this sample, this clonotype is medium-sized. The V and J genes are TRBV11-2 and TRBJ1-1; D unresolved. This CDR3 contains 13 residues. The V end lost 1 base, the J end lost 0 bases, and 3 bases lay between the germline ends. Per germline, CDR1 SGHAT and CDR2 FQNNGV. CDR3 coding DNA: TGTGCCAGCAGCTTAGGGATGAACACTGAAGCTTTCTTT. Translating gives CASSLGMNTEAFF.

The chain employs TRBV5-4 and TRBJ2-7; TRBD2 agrees at 7 bases. CDR3 length: 13 amino acids. The V segment lost 4 bases and the J segment 6 bases; nucleotides outside the gene matches: 7. The V gene's germline CDR1 is SGHNT and CDR2 YYREEE (reference sequence). The CDR3 nucleotides are TGTGCCAGCAGCGGAACTAGCGAGCTCGAGCAGTACTTC. Translation: CASSGTSELEQYF.

This clonotype was counted a few times. The J gene is TRBJ2-5, the V gene TRBV20-1; D not certain. Germline CDR1 reads DFQATT; CDR2 reads SNEGSKA (reference sequence). The CDR3 loop spans 13 amino acids. V gave up 1 base and J gave up 2 bases, with 8 bases separating them. The CDR3 DNA is TGCAGTGCTAGAGTCAGTGAACAAGAGACCCAGTACTTC. It encodes CSARVSEQETQYF.

The J gene is TRBJ1-6, the V gene TRBV6-6, with 7 nucleotides matching TRBD1. The germline CDR1 and CDR2 sequences are MNHNY and SVGAGI (reference sequence). This CDR3 has 14 amino acids. The J segment lost 10 bases and the V segment lost 4 bases, leaving 7 bases of the junction unmatched. The CDR3 DNA sequence: TGTGCCAGCAGTTCCGGGACAGTTAAGTCACCCCTCCACTTT. Protein sequence: CASSSGTVKSPLHF.

To note about this clonotype: This sequence may be a read error, since a much larger clone differs from it by one base. The J gene is TRBJ2-2, the V gene TRBV11-2; no firm D call. The germline CDR1 and CDR2 sequences are SGHAT and FQNNGV. The CDR3 spans 13 residues. CDR3 loop: CASSRRNTRELFF. The CDR3 DNA sequence: TGTGCCAGCAGCCGAAGAAACACCAGGGAGCTGTTTTTT.

This clonotype was seen a handful of times. The chain uses TRBV6-6 and TRBJ2-3; D is perhaps TRBD2 (5 bases). CDR1 and CDR2 (germline): MNHNY, SVGAGI (reference sequence). CDR3 length: 17 residues. V lost 5 bases, J lost 6 bases, and 24 bases lay in between. The CDR3 coding sequence is TGTGCCAGCAGTCAAACGGCGGGTAGTGGGCGGGTGGATACGCAGTATTTT. This gives the protein CASSQTAGSGRVDTQYF.

V and J are TRBV19 and TRBJ2-2; 10 bases are a match to TRBD2. The CDR3 consists of 17 residues. V shed 3 bases, J shed 3 bases, and the junction held 7 bases outside the gene matches. Germline-derived CDR1 and CDR2 are LNHDA and SQIVND (reference sequence). The CDR3 region is CASSMRAGGPDTGELFF. DNA of the CDR3: TGTGCCAGTAGTATGCGAGCGGGAGGGCCTGACACCGGGGAGCTGTTTTTT.

This clonotype was detected only a few times. The V gene is TRBV6-5, the J gene TRBJ1-1; D might be TRBD1 (6 bases). Per germline, CDR1 MNHEY and CDR2 SVGAGI. Trimming took off 6 bases at V and 6 bases at J, with 17 bases between the two ends. This CDR3 contains 14 residues. The CDR3 nucleotides read TGTGCCAGCAGCCCAGTAACAGGGTTTTCTGAAGCTTTCTTT. Protein product: CASSPVTGFSEAFF.

By share of the sample, this clonotype is medium-sized. The chain carries TRBV20-1 and TRBJ2-3, with TRBD2 matching over 12 bases. The trim removed 2 bases at V and 1 base at J, leaving 16 bases unmatched. The CDR3 totals 20 residues. CDR1 DFQATT and CDR2 SNEGSKA come from the germline V gene (reference sequence). CDR3 in amino acids: CSARPDMTSGRRIGTDTQYF. The CDR3 DNA reads TGCAGTGCTAGACCTGACATGACTAGCGGGAGACGAATCGGCACAGATACGCAGTATTTT.

The chain joins TRBV20-1 to TRBJ1-1; the D is unclear. CDR1 is DFQATT and CDR2 is SNEGSKA in the germline V gene (reference sequence). Trimming shortened V by 7 bases and J by 4 bases, and 13 bases separated the two germline ends. The CDR3 has 12 residues. Here the CDR3 reads CSGRVGSTEAFF. The CDR3 DNA is TGCAGTGGTCGGGTGGGTAGCACTGAAGCTTTCTTT.

This clonotype was observed a few times. The chain employs TRBV6-5 and TRBJ1-2; D is perhaps TRBD1 (5 bases). V lost 7 bases, J lost 6 bases, and 18 bases lay in between. CDR3 size: 14 residues. Germline CDR1 is MNHEY and CDR2 is SVGAGI. CDR3 bases: TGTGCCAGCAATAACAACGCAGGGCGGCATGGCTACACCTTC. Translated, it gives CASNNNAGRHGYTF.

The rearrangement uses TRBV7-9 and TRBJ2-1, with 8 bases matching TRBD2. Germline CDR1 and CDR2: SEHNR and FQNEAQ (reference sequence). V was clipped by 6 bases and J by 6 bases; unmatched bases: 10. The CDR3 contains 15 residues. CDR3 bases: TGTGCCAGCAGTCAAGCCGGGACTAGTTTCAATGAGCAGTTCTTC. It is translated as CASSQAGTSFNEQFF.

This clonotype was recorded many times. The CDR3 sequence: CASRTGTSGRTYEQYF. The CDR3 DNA reads TGTGCCAGCAGAACCGGGACTAGCGGGAGGACCTACGAGCAGTACTTC. The chain couples TRBV2 to TRBJ2-7; the match to TRBD2 covers 15 bases. The germline V gene has CDR1 SNHLY and CDR2 FYNNEI. This CDR3 has 16 residues. The ends lost 6 bases at V and 2 bases at J; junction bases unmatched: 5.

V and J are TRBV28 and TRBJ1-6; 7 bases agree with TRBD1. With V trimmed by 5 bases and J by 10 bases, 14 bases remained unmatched. The CDR3 runs 16 residues. Germline values: CDR1 MDHEN, CDR2 SYDVKM. CDR3 nucleotide sequence: TGTGCCAGCAGTCCTAGAATGACAGGGTCCGGGTCACCCCTCCACTTT. It is translated as CASSPRMTGSGSPLHF.

This clonotype was picked up a small number of times. The chain combines TRBV29-1 with TRBJ1-3; maybe TRBD1 (5 bases). Trimming removed 0 bases from V and 4 bases from J, with 22 bases in between. CDR1 and CDR2 (germline): SQVTM, ANQGSEA. The CDR3 extends over 18 amino acids. The CDR3 here is CSVEDPTLWTPEGNTIYF. CDR3 in DNA: TGCAGCGTTGAAGATCCTACTCTCTGGACACCAGAGGGAAACACCATATATTTT.

This clonotype was found a few times. The chain carries TRBV11-3 and TRBJ2-2; 7 bases fit TRBD2. The CDR3 is made up of 14 amino acids. J lost 3 bases, V lost 5 bases, and 3 bases had no gene match. Germline CDR1 SGHNT, CDR2 YENEEA. CDR3 protein: CASSERGYTGELFF. CDR3 sequence (DNA): TGTGCCAGCAGCGAGCGGGGCTACACCGGGGAGCTGTTTTTT.